The present T cell receptor beta chain was sequenced within a study of T cells after yellow fever vaccination. The study's findings and limits: Weaker in magnitude, the secondary response showed a faster peak on day 5 versus 15.

Note on this clonotype: Antigen unknown.

From the 5' RACE reads, TCRdb called clonotypes with MiXCR, one entry per CDR3 protein. The table records about 350,000 distinct CDR3 sequences, 7% to 10% of them present only once. Sequenced here: PBMCs, sampled around 45 days after the first yellow fever vaccination. This receptor was obtained from a man younger than 30 who received the YFV17D yellow fever vaccine.

For the CDR3, the DNA is TGTGCCAGCAGTTATAGGGACAGGGGTCCCGATGAGCAGTTCTTC. It yields the protein CASSYRDRGPDEQFF. This rearrangement joins TRBV6-2 or TRBV6-3 to TRBJ2-1, with 10 bases lining up with TRBD1. This CDR3 is built from 15 residues. V trimming: 3 bases; J trimming: 8 bases; junction bases outside the gene matches: 7. CDR1 and CDR2 (germline): MNHEY, SVGEGT.